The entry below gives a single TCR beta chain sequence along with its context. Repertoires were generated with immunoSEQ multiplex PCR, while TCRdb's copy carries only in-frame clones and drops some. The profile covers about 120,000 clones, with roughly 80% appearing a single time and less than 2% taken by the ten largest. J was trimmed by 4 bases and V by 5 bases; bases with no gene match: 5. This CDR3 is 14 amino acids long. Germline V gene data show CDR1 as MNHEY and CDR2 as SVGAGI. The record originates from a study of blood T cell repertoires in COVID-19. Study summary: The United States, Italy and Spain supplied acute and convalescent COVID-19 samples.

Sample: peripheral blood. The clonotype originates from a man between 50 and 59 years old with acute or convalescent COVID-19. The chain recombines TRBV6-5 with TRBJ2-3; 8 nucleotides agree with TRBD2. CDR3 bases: TGTGCCAGCAGTCTAGGACTAGCACCAGATACGCAGTATTTT. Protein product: CASSLGLAPDTQYF.